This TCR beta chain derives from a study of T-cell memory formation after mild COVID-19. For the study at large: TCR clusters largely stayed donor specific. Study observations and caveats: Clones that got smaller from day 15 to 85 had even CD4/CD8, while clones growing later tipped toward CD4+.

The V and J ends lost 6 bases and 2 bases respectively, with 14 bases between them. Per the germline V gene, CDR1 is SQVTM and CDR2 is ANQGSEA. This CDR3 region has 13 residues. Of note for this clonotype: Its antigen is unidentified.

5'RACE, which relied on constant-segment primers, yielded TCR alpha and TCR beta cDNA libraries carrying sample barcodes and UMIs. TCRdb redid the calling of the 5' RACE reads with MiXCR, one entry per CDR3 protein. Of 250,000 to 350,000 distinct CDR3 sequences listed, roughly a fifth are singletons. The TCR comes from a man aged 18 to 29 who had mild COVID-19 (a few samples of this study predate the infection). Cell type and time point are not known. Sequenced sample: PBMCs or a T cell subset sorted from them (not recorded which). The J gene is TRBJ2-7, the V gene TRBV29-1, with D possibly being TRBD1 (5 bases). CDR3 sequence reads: CSVRSSRAYEQYF. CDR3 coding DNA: TGCAGCGTCCGGTCGAGCAGGGCCTACGAGCAGTACTTC.